This T cell receptor beta chain was identified during a study of T cell changes during pregnancy in multiple sclerosis. This table comes from immunoSEQ multiplex PCR, and its TCRdb copy is limited to in-frame clones, with some not included. The sample lists tens of thousands of clones; under 95% were seen once. CDR1 MDHEN and CDR2 SYDVKM come from the germline V gene. This CDR3 comprises 15 residues. V lost 5 bases, J lost 3 bases, and 14 bases lay in between. The sample here was CD4+ T cells from peripheral blood mononuclear cells, taken in the third trimester of pregnancy. V usage is TRBV28 and J usage is TRBJ1-5; D might be TRBD1 (6 bases). This sequence was found in a female donor with multiple sclerosis, enrolled in a pregnancy study. The CDR3, as DNA: TGTGCCAGCAGTCGCCGACAGGCGAACAATCAGCCCCAGCATTTT. It is translated as CASSRRQANNQPQHF.